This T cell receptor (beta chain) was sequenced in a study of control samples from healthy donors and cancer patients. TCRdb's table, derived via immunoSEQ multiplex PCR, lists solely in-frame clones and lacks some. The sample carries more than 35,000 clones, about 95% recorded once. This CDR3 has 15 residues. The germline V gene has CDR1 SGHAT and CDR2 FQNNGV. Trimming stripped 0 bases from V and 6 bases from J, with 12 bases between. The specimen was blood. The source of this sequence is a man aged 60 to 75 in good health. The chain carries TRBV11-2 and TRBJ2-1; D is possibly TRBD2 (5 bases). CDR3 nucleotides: TGTGCCAGCAGCTTAGAAGCTTTAGCGCGCAATGAGCAGTTCTTC. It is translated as CASSLEALARNEQFF.